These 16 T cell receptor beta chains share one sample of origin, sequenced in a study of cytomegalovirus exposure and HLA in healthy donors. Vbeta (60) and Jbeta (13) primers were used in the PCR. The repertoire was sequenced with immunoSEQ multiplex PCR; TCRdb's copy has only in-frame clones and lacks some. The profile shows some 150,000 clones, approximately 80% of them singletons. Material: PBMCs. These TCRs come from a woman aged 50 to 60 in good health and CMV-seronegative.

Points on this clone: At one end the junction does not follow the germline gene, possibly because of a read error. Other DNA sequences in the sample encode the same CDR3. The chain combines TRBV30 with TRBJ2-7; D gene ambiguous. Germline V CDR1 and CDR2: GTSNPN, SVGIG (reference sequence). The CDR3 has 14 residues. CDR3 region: CAWSVLLPSNEQYF. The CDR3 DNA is TGTGCCTGGAGCGTACTACTACCCTCCAACGAGCAGTACTTC. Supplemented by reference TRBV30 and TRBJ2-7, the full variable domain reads SQTIHQWPATLVQPVGSPLSLECTVEGTSNPNLYWYRQAAGRGLQLLFYSVGIGQISSEVPQNLSASRPQDRQFILSSKKLLLSDSGFYLCAWSVLLPSNEQYFGPGTRLTVT.

The CDR3 DNA follows: TGTGCCAGCAGTCCTTTCTCAGGGGGTCTTTACAATGAGCAGTTCTTC. This codes for CASSPFSGGLYNEQFF. The rearrangement links TRBV7-9 to TRBJ2-1; 7 bases match TRBD1. Germline-derived CDR1 and CDR2 are SEHNR and FQNEAQ (reference sequence). The junction had 12 bases not matched to a gene; V was cut back by 6 bases and J by 4 bases. The CDR3 consists of 16 residues.

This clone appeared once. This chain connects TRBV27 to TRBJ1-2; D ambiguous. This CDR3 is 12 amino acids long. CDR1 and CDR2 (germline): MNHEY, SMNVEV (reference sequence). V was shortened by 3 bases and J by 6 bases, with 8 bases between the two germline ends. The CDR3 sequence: CASSFSGDGYTF. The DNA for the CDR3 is TGTGCCAGCAGTTTCTCGGGAGATGGCTACACCTTC.

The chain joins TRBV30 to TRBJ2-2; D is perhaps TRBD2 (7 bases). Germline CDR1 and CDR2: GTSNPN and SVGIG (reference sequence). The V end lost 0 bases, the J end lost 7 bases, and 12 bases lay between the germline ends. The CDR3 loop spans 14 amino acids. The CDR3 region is CAWSVLGGGGELFF. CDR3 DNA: TGTGCCTGGAGTGTACTAGGGGGGGGCGGGGAGCTGTTTTTT.

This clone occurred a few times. CDR3: CASSYSTGNTEAFF. CDR3 nucleotide sequence: TGTGCCAGCAGTTACTCGACAGGGAACACTGAAGCTTTCTTT. The rearrangement links TRBV6-5 to TRBJ1-1, with a weak D call TRBD1 (6 bases). Germline V gene data show CDR1 as MNHEY and CDR2 as SVGAGI. This CDR3 region has 14 residues. V gave up 0 bases and J gave up 1 base, with 6 bases separating them.

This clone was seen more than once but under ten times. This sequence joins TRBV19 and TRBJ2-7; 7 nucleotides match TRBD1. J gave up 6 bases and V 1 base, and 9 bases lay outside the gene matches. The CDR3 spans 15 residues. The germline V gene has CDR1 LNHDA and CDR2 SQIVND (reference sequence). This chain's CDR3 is CASSIGAQGNGEQYF. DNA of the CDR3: TGTGCCAGTAGTATAGGGGCACAGGGGAATGGCGAGCAGTACTTC.

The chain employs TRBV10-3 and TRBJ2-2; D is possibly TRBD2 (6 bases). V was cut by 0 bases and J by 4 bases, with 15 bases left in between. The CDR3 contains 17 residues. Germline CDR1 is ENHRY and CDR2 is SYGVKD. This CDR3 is CAISESLASASTGELFF. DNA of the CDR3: TGTGCCATCAGTGAGTCTCTGGCTAGCGCATCCACCGGGGAGCTGTTTTTT.

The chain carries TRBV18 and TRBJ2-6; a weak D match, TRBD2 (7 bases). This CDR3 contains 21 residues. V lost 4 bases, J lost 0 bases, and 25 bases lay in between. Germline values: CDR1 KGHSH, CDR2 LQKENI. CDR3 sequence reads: CASSRLPYGQSGGSGANVLTF. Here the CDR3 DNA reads TGTGCCAGCTCACGACTCCCTTACGGACAGTCGGGGGGCTCTGGGGCCAACGTCCTGACTTTC.

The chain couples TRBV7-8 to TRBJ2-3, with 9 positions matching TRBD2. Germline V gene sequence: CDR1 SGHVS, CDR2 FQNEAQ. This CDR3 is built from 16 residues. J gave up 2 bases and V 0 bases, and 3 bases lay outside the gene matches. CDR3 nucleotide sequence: TGTGCCAGCAGCTTAGCGGCTAGCGGGGTCACAGATACGCAGTATTTT. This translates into CASSLAASGVTDTQYF. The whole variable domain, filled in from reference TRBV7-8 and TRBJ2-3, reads GAGVSQSPRYKVAKRGQDVALRCDPISGHVSLFWYQQALGQGPEFLTYFQNEAQLDKSGLPSDRFFAERPEGSVSTLKIQRTQQEDSAVYLCASSLAASGVTDTQYFGPGTRLTVL.

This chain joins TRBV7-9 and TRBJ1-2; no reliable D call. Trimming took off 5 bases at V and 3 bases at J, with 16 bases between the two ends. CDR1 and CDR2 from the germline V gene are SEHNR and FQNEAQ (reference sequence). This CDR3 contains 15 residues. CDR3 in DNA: TGTGCCAGCAGCCCCTGGGCCCCGGAAGACTATGGCTACACCTTC. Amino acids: CASSPWAPEDYGYTF.

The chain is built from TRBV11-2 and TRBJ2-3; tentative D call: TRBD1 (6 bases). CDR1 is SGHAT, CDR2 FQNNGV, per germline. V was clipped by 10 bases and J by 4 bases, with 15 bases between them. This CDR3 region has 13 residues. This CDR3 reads CATSDSGADTQYF. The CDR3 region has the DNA TGTGCCACCTCGGACAGTGGCGCAGATACGCAGTATTTT.

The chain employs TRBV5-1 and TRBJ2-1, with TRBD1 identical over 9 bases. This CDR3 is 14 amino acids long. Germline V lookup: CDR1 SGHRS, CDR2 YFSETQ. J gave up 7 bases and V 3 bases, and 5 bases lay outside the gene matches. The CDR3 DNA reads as TGCGCCAGCAGCTCAAAGACAGGGGGTAATGAGCAGTTCTTC. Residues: CASSSKTGGNEQFF.

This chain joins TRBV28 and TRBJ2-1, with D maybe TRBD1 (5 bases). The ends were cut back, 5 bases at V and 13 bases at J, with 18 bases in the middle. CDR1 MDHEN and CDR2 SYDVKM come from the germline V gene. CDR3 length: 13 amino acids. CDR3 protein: CASSPPGRAFQFF. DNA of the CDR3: TGTGCCAGCAGTCCCCCCGGCAGGGCGTTCCAGTTCTTC.

CDR3 coding DNA: TGTGCCAGCAGCTTAGGAATGGGACTAGCGGGTGGCACCGGGGAGCTGTTTTTT. This encodes CASSLGMGLAGGTGELFF. This sequence joins TRBV7-9 and TRBJ2-2; TRBD2 matches 12 bases. CDR1 and CDR2 from the germline V gene are SEHNR and FQNEAQ (reference sequence). V shed 1 base, J shed 4 bases, and the junction held 7 bases outside the gene matches. The CDR3 contains 18 residues.

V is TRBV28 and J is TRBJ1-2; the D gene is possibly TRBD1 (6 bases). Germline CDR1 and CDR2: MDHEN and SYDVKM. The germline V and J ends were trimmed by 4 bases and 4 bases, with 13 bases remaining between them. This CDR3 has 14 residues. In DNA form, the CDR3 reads TGTGCCAGCAGTTCACAGGGTCCGAGCTATGGCTACACCTTC. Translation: CASSSQGPSYGYTF.

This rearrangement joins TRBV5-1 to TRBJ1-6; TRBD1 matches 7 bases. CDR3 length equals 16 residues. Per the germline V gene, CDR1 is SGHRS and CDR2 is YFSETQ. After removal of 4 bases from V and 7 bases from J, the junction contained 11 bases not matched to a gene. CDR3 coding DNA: TGCGCCAGCAGCCTACCTAGGACAGGAGGGAATTCACCCCTCCACTTT. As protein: CASSLPRTGGNSPLHF.